This record concerns one TCR beta chain sequence. The sample originates from a study of blood T cell repertoires in COVID-19. Whole-study context: Samples of COVID-19 (acute and convalescent) were obtained from the United States, Italy and Spain. In each case, the material was cDNA or gDNA derived from T cells, B-cell-depleted T cells, or PBMCs.

The germline V gene has CDR1 SGHAT and CDR2 FQNNGV. This CDR3 is built from 15 residues. The J segment lost 4 bases and the V segment lost 5 bases, leaving 5 bases of the junction unmatched. Sequenced by immunoSEQ multiplex PCR; TCRdb stores in-frame clones only, minus some. The data contain hundreds of thousands of clones, roughly 85% of them singletons. This TCR was recovered from a woman aged 70-85 years with active or convalescent COVID-19. The chain joins TRBV11-2 to TRBJ2-1; 10 bases are shared with TRBD2. The sequenced material came from peripheral blood. DNA of the CDR3: TGTGCCAGCAGCCAAAGCGGGAGGGGGTACAATGAGCAGTTCTTC. It codes for CASSQSGRGYNEQFF.